This paragraph covers one T cell receptor beta chain sequence. This clone was seen only a few times. The antigen it recognizes is unknown. No base-level quality is on record; no much larger clone is a single base apart. In total, more than 500 healthy bone marrow donors made up the cohort. All cohort members were sampled while nominally healthy, although unrecorded immune exposures were likely present. The donor was CMV seronegative and was included in the group of a few hundred seronegative cohort members. Each donor provided a peripheral blood sample, and peripheral blood mononuclear cells were used for TCR beta sequencing. Genomic DNA extraction from the blood cell samples was performed with the Qiagen DNeasy Blood Extraction Kit. Library generation was performed with the immunoSEQ multiplex PCR assay. For the multiplex PCR, a mixture combining 60 forward primers for TCR Vbeta segments and 13 reverse primers for TCR Jbeta segments was used. The CDR3 region of rearranged TCR beta genes was amplified from genomic DNA with a multiplex PCR assay. On the Illumina HiSeq System, the amplified TCR beta libraries were sequenced as 87-base-pair reads. Concerning the study's data processing: In a later analysis, tens of millions of unique TCR beta chains were counted across the roughly 610 repertoires, and approximately 11 million of these chains were shared by at least two donors. Raw reads were error-corrected and collapsed into unique sequences by a nearest-neighbor algorithm in which closely related sequences were merged to remove PCR and sequencing errors. V, D and J gene segments were assigned by aligning CDR3 sequences to IMGT reference sequences. Each retained sequence needed at least a six-nucleotide match to both a V gene segment and a J gene segment. Rearrangements were called productive when the CDR3 lacked stop codons and stayed in frame with V and J; all others were non-productive. CDR3 was defined by IMGT convention, running from the second conserved V-encoded cysteine to the conserved J-encoded phenylalanine. The earlier analysis of roughly 590 of the donors excluded any sequence lacking an unambiguous match to a single V gene segment. An earlier analysis of several hundred of the donors called V segments functional above 56.7% productive rearrangements and segregating when the between-donor standard deviation exceeded 5%. To diagnose cytomegalovirus status from the catalog of TCR beta chain sequences, a statistical classification framework was built. In a later analysis, V and J genes were assigned by comparing TCR nucleotide sequences against IMGT/GENE-DB human TR gene sequences. In a later analysis, CDR3 sequences and most-parsimonious VDJ recombination scenarios were assigned using the TCRdist pipeline. In a later analysis, every TCR beta chain was defined by the combination of its CDR3 amino acid sequence and its V-gene family, and reads without a unique V-gene family were dropped. A later analysis removed 550 to 700 highly shared, low-generation-probability nucleotide sequences to deal with suspected cross-contamination and a sequencing artifact. In a later analysis, a clonal expansion index was calculated for each public chain from normalized within-repertoire ranks of inferred template counts. A later analysis computed generation probabilities with a VDJ recombination model fitted to out-of-frame rearrangements, and checked the results against IGoR. Hypergeometric tests were used in a later analysis to score TCR-TCR, TCR-HLA and TCR-CMV co-occurrence, with a repertoire-size bias correction applied to the TCR pairs. To estimate false discovery rates, a later analysis permuted the HLA or CMV assignments 20 times. A later analysis grouped co-occurring TCRs with DBSCAN, adding TCRdist sequence similarity when clustering within HLA-allele-positive subsets. Repertoires with fewer than 30,000 or more than 120,000 public chains, plus five repertoires with anomalous nucleotide sharing, were excluded from co-occurrence clustering. Entries here come from immuneACCESS through TCRdb and include only in-frame sequences with V and J called. Some clones fail to appear in such tables; in the studies checked, an unresolved V gene covers under half of the shortfall, and the cause of the remainder is unknown. V and J calls and clone size are copied from that table; D and trimming were computed from the DNA. In this sample the table shows 100,000 to 150,000 clones, roughly 8.3% of which occur a single time. 5% to 6% of the sample is in the top ten clones.

At the junction V is shortened by 4 bases and J by 4 bases; bases outside the gene matches: 7. CDR3 length: 15 amino acids, cysteine to phenylalanine. The retained sequence is limited to the CDR3, 45 bases, with the frame set at the first base. For CDR1 and CDR2, the germline V gene lists SGHDT and YYEEEE. The record originates from a study of cytomegalovirus exposure and HLA in healthy donors (TCRdb year 2017). Background on the whole study: According to an earlier analysis of around 600 of the donors, about 190 million T cells yielded roughly 110 million unique TCR beta sequences and around 300 Gb of sequence data. Roughly 300 gigabases of sequencing data and approximately 80 million unique TCR sequences were included in an early release covering several hundred HLA-typed donors. Of the roughly 430 genotyped donors, around 81% fell in the genetic ancestry cluster associated with self-reported Caucasian donors. The study aimed to test whether cataloging public T cell receptors could reveal signatures of past pathogen exposure. The study profiled the T cell repertoires of 500 to 800 subjects by immunosequencing and related them to cytomegalovirus serostatus. A separate validation cohort of roughly 130 different subjects was used in addition to the roughly 670-subject first cohort. To predict cytomegalovirus infection status, the study brought together high-throughput TCR immunosequencing, statistical association of individual TCRs with disease status, and machine learning. In a later analysis, previously published TCR beta repertoires from several hundred donors were re-analyzed and high-resolution HLA genotyping was added so that TCR occurrence patterns could be studied. Rather than drawing on any new phenotypic data, the later analysis identified candidate immune exposures from TCR beta sequences and the way those sequences occurred across donors. An earlier analysis of 587 of the donors applied high-throughput TCR beta sequencing to assess whether each TCR beta V gene segment acted as functional or pseudogenic. Alongside the repertoire data, information on donor age, sex, ethnicity and CMV serostatus was compiled. A later genetic analysis took genome-wide SNP genotypes for about three fifths of the roughly 670 donors and used that subset as a discovery cohort. All discovery cohort repertoires had been generated on a single sequencing platform. HLA typing included class I and class II loci at four-digit resolution. The number of typed donors differed by locus: about 620-640 for A, B, C, DRB1 and DQB1; 500 to 550 for DQA1; around 610 for DPA1; and approximately 450 for DPB1. Roughly five DR-DQ haplotypes were handled as single units for association and clustering because linkage in the cohort was strong. Among roughly 400 genotyped donors of the cohort, an average of approximately 200,000 unique TCR beta nucleotide sequences was sequenced per donor, of which 15% to 20% were non-productive. Study-wide conclusions, independent of this receptor: Some IMGT-functional V segments, including TRBV6-2 and TRBV6-3, could not be distinguished by the 87-base-pair reads and were therefore excluded. According to a later analysis, parvovirus B19, influenza, CMV and Epstein-Barr virus appeared linked to several top co-occurrence clusters. A few of the identified cytomegalovirus-associated TCR beta chains were confirmed in vitro to be specific for cytomegalovirus antigens. The classifier was reported to diagnose cytomegalovirus status with high specificity and sensitivity in both the original and validation cohorts. Compared with the 666-donor mean, donors in an Asian-associated ancestry cluster had fewer N-insertions in productive TCRs, according to a later genetic analysis. The only immune exposure information available for the cohort was CMV serostatus. Presence/absence analyses assumed roughly uniform sequencing depth across donors, an assumption that may not hold. In this cohort, only TCR beta chains were sequenced, and detectable features were limited by the absence of alpha or paired-chain data. A further reported finding was that TCR beta sequences accurately predicted the HLA-A and HLA-B alleles for most subjects in the first cohort. An association between a missense DCLRE1C variant and V-gene and J-gene trimming of TCR beta chains was found in a later genetic analysis and replicated in an independent cohort. Correlated functional status among segregating V segments might reflect linkage disequilibrium, but an unknown experimental factor could not be ruled out. Most CMV-associated TCR beta chains appeared to be HLA-restricted in a later analysis, and the HLA associations seemed to be driven largely by CMV exposure. The study listed 170 or so TCR beta chains as associated with cytomegalovirus. While some public TCRs were present in many individuals, most TCR sequences turned up only very rarely across donors. When HLA alleles, especially DR and DQ, strongly co-occurred, TCR associations were difficult to assign to individual alleles. Because HLA typing was missing for some donors at each locus, association tests included only the typed subset. A cluster of highly shared sequence variants was judged likely to be a technical artifact of the sequencing pipeline. In an earlier analysis of some 500 of the donors, most TCR beta V segments were observed in productive rearrangements about 90% or about 30% of the time, broadly matching IMGT annotations. In a later analysis, TCR association rates were found to vary across HLA loci, with the most associated TCRs seen for DRB1 alleles and the fewest for HLA-C alleles. The authors suggested that the approach could potentially be generalized to other disease states and immunological phenotypes. About 15 rarely observed V segments, including chromosome 9 orphons, were excluded from the earlier analysis of a few hundred of the donors because counts were too low. At a false discovery rate of 0.05, a later analysis linked 15,000 to 20,000 TCR beta sequences to specific HLA alleles. In a later analysis, HLA-associated TCR beta chains were found to be more clonally expanded and to have lower generation probabilities than equally common non-associated chains.

The receptor chain draws on TRBV5-6 and TRBJ2-1; 8 middle bases align to TRBD2. Sequenced input: PBMCs. This TCR came from a man aged 35-49 years in good health and CMV-seronegative. The CDR3 reads as follows: CASSPAGGRYNEQFF. The DNA is TGTGCCAGCAGCCCGGCGGGGGGACGATACAATGAGCAGTTCTTC.